This TCR beta chain was captured by sequencing in a study of T-cell reconstitution after alpha-beta-depleted transplantation in children. CDR1 and CDR2 from the germline V gene are DFQATT and SNEGSKA (reference sequence). The CDR3 runs to 13 residues. Trimming removed 3 bases from V and 1 base from J, with 9 bases in between. Unique molecular identifiers tagged the TCRbeta library. TCRdb re-derived calls from the PCR reads in MiXCR, one entry per CDR3 protein. The data show around 600,000 distinct CDR3 sequences, about 10% seen once. Source: PBMCs from the stem cell graft donor, taken from the stem cell graft. V and J are TRBV20-1 and TRBJ1-1; the D gene is possibly TRBD1 (6 bases). This sequence originates from a human donor who donated a stem cell graft to a child with acute myeloid leukemia. CDR3 loop: CSARRGPNTEAFF. The DNA for the CDR3 is TGCAGTGCTAGGCGGGGGCCGAACACTGAAGCTTTCTTT.